A selection of T cell receptor beta chains follows, all from one sample in a study of OX40 agonist ivuxolimab in advanced cancers. This table comes from immunoSEQ multiplex PCR, and its TCRdb copy is limited to in-frame clones, with some not included. Here the sample spans tens of thousands of clones, 80% to 90% being singletons. This material consisted of CD4+ or CD8+ T cells sorted from blood, taken in a trial of the OX40 agonist ivuxolimab. These receptors originate from an adult with an advanced solid tumor such as melanoma, head and neck, liver or kidney cancer. CDR3s include the opening cysteine and the closing phenylalanine or tryptophan. The D gene is left open where the match is weak. Some rows have no size entry. The others give once, few or many, or a class for an expanded clone.

TRBV5-5	TRBJ2-2	TRBD1	16	once	CASSLQGAANTGELFF	TGTGCCAGCAGCTTGCAGGGGGCGGCTAACACCGGGGAGCTGTTTTTT
TRBV7-2	TRBJ2-5	TRBD2	15	.	CASSSVAGGVETQYF	TGTGCCAGCAGCTCAGTAGCGGGGGGAGTCGAGACCCAGTACTTC
TRBV5-1	TRBJ2-5	.	14	.	CASSPQPGEKTQYF	TGCGCCAGCAGCCCTCAACCGGGGGAGAAGACCCAGTACTTC
TRBV5-8	TRBJ2-5	TRBD1	15	.	CASSLVDYRGKTQYF	TGTGCCAGCAGCTTGGTAGATTACAGGGGAAAGACCCAGTACTTC
TRBV14	TRBJ2-1	.	17	.	CASSHGRWGRGYNEQFF	TGTGCCAGCAGCCATGGTCGTTGGGGGCGCGGATACAATGAGCAGTTCTTC
TRBV7-9	TRBJ2-3	TRBD1	16	few	CASSFLGQGASDTQYF	TGTGCCAGCAGCTTCTTAGGACAGGGGGCATCAGATACGCAGTATTTT
TRBV5-5	TRBJ2-3	.	17	.	CASSFTRWSGGTDTQYF	TGTGCCAGCAGCTTTACGCGGTGGTCGGGTGGCACAGATACGCAGTATTTT
TRBV28	TRBJ1-1	.	15	.	CASSLRGIPGTEAFF	TGTGCCAGCAGTTTGCGCGGTATTCCCGGGACTGAAGCTTTCTTT
TRBV6-1	TRBJ2-3	.	15	.	CASWEPGAGGDTQYF	TGTGCCAGCTGGGAACCAGGGGCCGGGGGTGATACGCAGTATTTT
TRBV25-1	TRBJ2-7	.	12	.	CASSEFSYEQYF	TGTGCCAGCAGTGAATTCTCCTACGAGCAGTACTTC
TRBV10-1	TRBJ2-4	.	16	.	CASSDPTQGTKNIQYF	TGCGCCAGCAGTGACCCCACACAGGGTACCAAAAACATTCAGTACTTC
TRBV6-1	TRBJ2-5	.	16	.	CASSEVAGGGQETQYF	TGTGCCAGCAGTGAAGTTGCAGGGGGGGGCCAAGAGACCCAGTACTTC
TRBV7-2	TRBJ1-2	.	14	.	CASSLGTLRGGYTF	TGTGCCAGCAGCTTAGGGACACTGAGAGGTGGCTACACCTTC
TRBV28	TRBJ1-5	.	14	.	CASSLTGFNQPQHF	TGTGCCAGCAGTTTAACGGGGTTCAATCAGCCCCAGCATTTT
TRBV14	TRBJ2-3	TRBD1	17	once	CASSPGTENIYTDTQYF	TGTGCCAGCAGCCCGGGGACAGAAAATATATACACAGATACGCAGTATTTT
TRBV11-3	TRBJ2-1	.	16	.	CASSFGSGGSYNEQFF	TGTGCCAGCAGCTTTGGGTCAGGTGGCTCCTACAATGAGCAGTTCTTC
TRBV6-6	TRBJ1-1	.	16	.	CASSGPRGGDYTEAFF	TGTGCCAGCAGCGGGCCTCGGGGGGGGGATTACACTGAAGCTTTCTTT
TRBV6-5	TRBJ2-7	.	14	.	CASSYRGLPPEQYF	TGTGCCAGCAGTTACCGAGGACTACCCCCGGAGCAGTACTTC
TRBV11-2	TRBJ2-5	TRBD2	16	.	CASSLVGGGYQETQYF	TGTGCCAGCAGCTTAGTGGGGGGAGGGTACCAAGAGACCCAGTACTTC
TRBV7-8	TRBJ1-6	.	17	.	CASSLNPGAGFNSPLHF	TGTGCCAGCAGCTTGAACCCGGGGGCAGGCTTTAATTCACCCCTCCACTTT
TRBV29-1	TRBJ1-2	TRBD1	11	.	CSVLTGAGYTF	TGCAGCGTTCTAACAGGGGCCGGCTACACCTTC
TRBV21-1	TRBJ2-5	.	16	few	CASSPLGHPTKETQYF	TGTGCCAGCAGCCCCCTTGGACACCCAACTAAAGAGACCCAGTACTTC
TRBV6-5	TRBJ2-7	.	12	.	CASRQSSYEQYF	TGTGCCAGCCGACAGAGCTCCTACGAGCAGTACTTC
TRBV4-2	TRBJ2-3	TRBD2	15	.	CASSPLAGGTDTQYF	TGTGCCAGCAGCCCGCTAGCGGGGGGCACAGATACGCAGTATTTT
TRBV18	TRBJ2-7	TRBD2	13	.	CASSPLDGREQYF	TGTGCCAGCTCACCTCTGGACGGGAGGGAGCAGTACTTC
TRBV7-9	TRBJ2-7	TRBD1	15	.	CASSYPATGNYEQYF	TGTGCCAGCAGCTACCCCGCGACAGGGAACTACGAGCAGTACTTC
TRBV4-2	TRBJ2-7	.	15	few	CASSPGKGNSYEQYF	TGTGCCAGCAGCCCAGGGAAGGGGAACTCCTACGAGCAGTACTTC
TRBV6-4	TRBJ1-1	.	13	.	CASSERMNTEAFF	TGTGCCAGCAGTGAACGTATGAACACTGAAGCTTTCTTT
TRBV7-9	TRBJ2-5	TRBD1	18	.	CASSVRDSRLHRQETQYF	TGTGCCAGCAGCGTCCGGGACAGCCGCCTTCATCGCCAAGAGACCCAGTACTTC
TRBV14	TRBJ1-1	.	14	.	CASSATWGSAEAFF	TGTGCCAGCAGCGCTACATGGGGGAGTGCTGAAGCTTTCTTT
TRBV5-1	TRBJ1-6	TRBD1	16	.	CASSGEQGPGNSPLHF	TGCGCCAGCAGCGGGGAACAGGGGCCGGGGAATTCACCCCTCCACTTT
TRBV10-3	TRBJ1-1	.	16	.	CAIRATEYSGDTEAFF	TGTGCCATCAGAGCGACGGAATACTCGGGGGACACTGAAGCTTTCTTT
TRBV5-6	TRBJ2-3	TRBD1	16	once	CASSTYRGASTDTQYF	TGTGCCAGCAGCACCTACAGGGGCGCTAGCACAGATACGCAGTATTTT
TRBV19	TRBJ1-3	.	18	.	CASSIRRDGKYSGNTIYF	TGTGCCAGTAGTATACGCCGGGACGGGAAATACTCTGGAAACACCATATATTTT
TRBV7-8	TRBJ2-7	.	11	.	CASSQGAEQYF	TGTGCCAGCAGCCAGGGTGCCGAGCAGTACTTC
TRBV11-2	TRBJ2-7	.	12	.	CASSVSAYEQYF	TGTGCCAGCAGCGTAAGTGCCTACGAGCAGTACTTC
TRBV7-6	TRBJ1-6	.	13	.	CATAQEGDSPLHF	TGTGCCACTGCACAGGAGGGGGATTCACCCCTCCACTTT
TRBV5-5	TRBJ1-5	.	12	.	CALGPGGQPQHF	TGTGCATTGGGCCCCGGCGGTCAGCCCCAGCATTTT
TRBV5-1	TRBJ1-2	TRBD1	14	once	CASSKLDRNYGYTF	TGCGCCAGCAGCAAATTGGACAGGAACTATGGCTACACCTTC
TRBV19	TRBJ2-2	.	14	once	CASTRGDYTGELFF	TGTGCCAGTACGAGGGGCGACTACACCGGGGAGCTGTTTTTT
TRBV18	TRBJ2-2	.	16	.	CASSPSGTQNTGELFF	TGTGCCAGCTCACCATCCGGGACACAGAACACCGGGGAGCTGTTTTTT
TRBV28	TRBJ2-2	TRBD1	16	.	CASSSRTGVNTGELFF	TGTGCCAGCAGTTCGAGGACAGGGGTGAACACCGGGGAGCTGTTTTTT
TRBV2	TRBJ1-5	.	13	.	CASMTGSNQPQHF	TGTGCCAGCATGACAGGAAGCAATCAGCCCCAGCATTTT
TRBV6-1	TRBJ1-1	.	11	.	CASSRGTEAFF	TGTGCCAGCAGTAGGGGCACTGAAGCTTTCTTT
TRBV11-3	TRBJ2-3	.	15	.	CASSSRGWARDTQYF	TGTGCCAGCAGCTCGCGGGGCTGGGCCCGGGATACGCAGTATTTT
TRBV18	TRBJ2-7	.	16	.	CASSESQGSGPYEQYF	TGTGCCAGCTCAGAGTCTCAGGGGTCCGGACCCTACGAGCAGTACTTC
TRBV5-1	TRBJ1-5	.	16	.	CASSLEGDPSSQPQHF	TGCGCCAGCAGCTTGGAGGGGGACCCGAGTAGTCAGCCCCAGCATTTT
TRBV2	TRBJ2-7	.	12	once	CASSGLGYEQYF	TGTGCCAGCAGTGGGTTGGGCTACGAGCAGTACTTC
TRBV5-4	TRBJ2-6	.	13	.	CASSLDRANVLTF	TGTGCCAGCAGCTTGGACAGGGCCAACGTCCTGACTTTC
TRBV18	TRBJ1-1	TRBD1	16	.	CASSPPRGQANTEAFF	TGTGCCAGCTCACCACCTCGGGGACAGGCGAACACTGAAGCTTTCTTT
TRBV28	TRBJ1-4	TRBD1	14	few	CASTPQGPNEKLFF	TGTGCCAGCACCCCACAGGGGCCTAATGAAAAACTGTTTTTT
TRBV2	TRBJ2-1	.	17	once	CATALRRGGYVDNEQFF	TGTGCCACCGCTCTTCGTAGGGGGGGGTACGTTGACAATGAGCAGTTCTTC
TRBV27	TRBJ2-1	TRBD2	17	.	CASSLFGGGASYNEQFF	TGTGCCAGCAGTTTATTTGGCGGGGGGGCCTCCTACAATGAGCAGTTCTTC
TRBV5-1	TRBJ2-6	TRBD1	16	.	CASSLTRQGGANVLTF	TGCGCCAGCAGCTTGACCAGACAGGGTGGGGCCAACGTCCTGACTTTC
TRBV5-1	TRBJ2-5	.	13	.	CASSRDSQETQYF	TGCGCCAGCAGCCGGGACTCTCAAGAGACCCAGTACTTC
TRBV27	TRBJ1-6	.	15	few	CASQGRGATNSPLHF	TGTGCCAGCCAGGGCCGGGGGGCGACCAATTCACCCCTCCACTTT
TRBV7-2	TRBJ1-1	TRBD1	15	.	CASRQGTAMNTEAFF	TGTGCCAGCAGACAGGGGACAGCCATGAACACTGAAGCTTTCTTT
TRBV6-1	TRBJ2-3	TRBD2	16	.	CASSGASGGRIGTQYF	TGTGCCAGCAGTGGAGCCAGCGGGGGCCGTATCGGTACGCAGTATTTT
TRBV10-3	TRBJ1-3	.	14	.	CAIRDSMSGNTIYF	TGTGCCATCAGGGACAGTATGTCTGGAAACACCATATATTTT